The rows below give T cell receptor beta chains drawn from one sample of a study of T cell responses to AZD1222 COVID-19 vaccine. Clones were read by immunoSEQ multiplex PCR, and TCRdb kept only the in-frame ones, dropping some. Found here are around 150,000 clones, roughly 87% of them singletons; the top ten hold roughly 6.2%. The specimen was peripheral blood, collected 28 days after the second AZD1222 dose. All receptors derive from an adult who received the AZD1222 COVID-19 vaccine. The CDR3 runs from the conserved cysteine through the conserved F or W. A D gene is named only where the DNA matches it firmly.

CDR3 protein,V gene,J gene,D gene
CASSYGAGRNSPLHF,TRBV6-5,TRBJ1-6,-
CASAGGQTQYF,TRBV25-1,TRBJ2-5,TRBD2
CASSPTGGAGELFF,TRBV7-9,TRBJ2-2,TRBD2
CASSAGLAGGRGTGELFF,TRBV10-1,TRBJ2-2,TRBD2
CAISDQRVGNQPQHF,TRBV10-3,TRBJ1-5,-
CASSPGGAAMNTEAFF,TRBV5-4,TRBJ1-1,-
CASRIPYRGPTPLHF,TRBV5-1,TRBJ1-6,TRBD1
CASGRGDTDTGELFF,TRBV5-1,TRBJ2-2,-
CASSPLPGTYEQYF,TRBV18,TRBJ2-7,-
CACSEVWTPYNEQFF,TRBV6-1,TRBJ2-1,-
CASTPSGGIADTQYF,TRBV28,TRBJ2-3,TRBD2
CASSPPQETQYF,TRBV14,TRBJ2-5,-
CASSLIVSHNEKLFF,TRBV7-3,TRBJ1-4,-
CASSLGQGAIYEQYF,TRBV5-5,TRBJ2-7,TRBD1
CASSLAGRSTDTQYF,TRBV27,TRBJ2-3,-
CASSYGTSGNEQFF,TRBV6-6,TRBJ2-1,TRBD2
CASSIDGGAYGYTF,TRBV19,TRBJ1-2,-
CASSYPSGGDYGYTF,TRBV6-2/TRBV6-3,TRBJ1-2,-
CASSSNRVSGTEAFF,TRBV5-6,TRBJ1-1,-
CASSVMRDTQYF,TRBV9,TRBJ2-3,-
CASSFSGLGYNSPLHF,TRBV27,TRBJ1-6,-
CASSLEGPGMLSQPQHF,TRBV7-2,TRBJ1-5,-
CASFFSAKTADSNQPQHF,TRBV2,TRBJ1-5,-
CAISESEDTQYF,TRBV10-3,TRBJ2-3,-
CASRRTGGSSKNIQYF,TRBV7-2,TRBJ2-4,TRBD1
CSAGGGGLQETQYF,TRBV20-1,TRBJ2-5,TRBD2
CASSLGLAQYEQYF,TRBV5-1,TRBJ2-7,TRBD2
CASSQQGGADSPLHF,TRBV18,TRBJ1-6,TRBD1
CASSPDGSGNYGYTF,TRBV28,TRBJ1-2,-
CATSSGGADTQYF,TRBV30,TRBJ2-3,TRBD2
CASSSGQGGKANVLTF,TRBV5-1,TRBJ2-6,TRBD1
CAWIGGGADTQYF,TRBV30,TRBJ2-3,-
CATSPVRAVGDYEQYF,TRBV10-1,TRBJ2-7,-
CASSDSVQGIINEQFF,TRBV6-4,TRBJ2-1,-
CASLRGVGDTEAFF,TRBV19,TRBJ1-1,-
CASSLQGRTGYTF,TRBV12-3/TRBV12-4,TRBJ1-2,-
CASSQQGLALNEQYF,TRBV6-5,TRBJ2-7,TRBD2
CASGLSANYGYTF,TRBV12-5,TRBJ1-2,-
CASRGTISQPQHF,TRBV28,TRBJ1-5,-
CASSPMGQSYEQYF,TRBV5-1,TRBJ2-7,TRBD1
CASSPPPQETQYF,TRBV7-9,TRBJ2-5,-
CDAGNTIYF,TRBV19,TRBJ1-3,-
CASRQIGANQPQHF,TRBV6-5,TRBJ1-5,-
CASSPKTGPNQPQHF,TRBV18,TRBJ1-5,-
CASSLASGELFF,TRBV2,TRBJ2-2,-
CASSPKGAYGNTIYF,TRBV18,TRBJ1-3,TRBD1
CASSPRTSTNEKLFF,TRBV27,TRBJ1-4,-
CASSGLAGNNEQFF,TRBV5-5,TRBJ2-1,TRBD2
CASSPQGIGNQPQHF,TRBV2,TRBJ1-5,-
CASSRKKSPSLETQYF,TRBV21-1,TRBJ2-5,-
CASSLGDRRDQPQHF,TRBV5-1,TRBJ1-5,-
CSVAQGAGTEAFF,TRBV29-1,TRBJ1-1,TRBD1
CASSLEPQSEAFF,TRBV7-3,TRBJ1-1,-
CASSPAGVEKSGNTIYF,TRBV18,TRBJ1-3,-
CSVLRRGNTEAFF,TRBV29-1,TRBJ1-1,-
CASSSFDTGELFF,TRBV6-2/TRBV6-3,TRBJ2-2,-
CASRNGQGNSPLHF,TRBV6-5,TRBJ1-6,TRBD1
CASSYSYRLPEKLFF,TRBV6-5,TRBJ1-4,-